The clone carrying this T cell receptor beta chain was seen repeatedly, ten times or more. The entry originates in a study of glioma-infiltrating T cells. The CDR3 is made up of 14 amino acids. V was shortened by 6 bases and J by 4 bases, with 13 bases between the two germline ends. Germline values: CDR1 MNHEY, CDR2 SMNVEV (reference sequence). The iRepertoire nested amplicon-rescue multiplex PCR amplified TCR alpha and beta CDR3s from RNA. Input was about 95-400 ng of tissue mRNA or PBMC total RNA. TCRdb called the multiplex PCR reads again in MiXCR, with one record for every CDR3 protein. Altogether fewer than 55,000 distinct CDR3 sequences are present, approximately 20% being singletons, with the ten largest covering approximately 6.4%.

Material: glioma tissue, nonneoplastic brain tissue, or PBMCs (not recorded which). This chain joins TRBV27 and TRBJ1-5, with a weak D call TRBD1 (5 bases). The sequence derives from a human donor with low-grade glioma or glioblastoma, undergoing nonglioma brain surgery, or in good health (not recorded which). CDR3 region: CASRGTGRNQPQHF. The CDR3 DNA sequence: TGTGCCAGCAGAGGGACGGGACGAAATCAGCCCCAGCATTTT.